This is a list of T cell receptor beta chains from one sample in a study of Ad26.COV2.S vaccination and SARS-CoV-2 variants. Here immunoSEQ multiplex PCR was the method, and the copy in TCRdb shows in-frame clones only, minus some. The sample has hundreds of thousands of clones, 70% to 90% seen once. The sequenced sample was peripheral blood, obtained in a trial of Ad26.COV2.S vaccine versus placebo. Every receptor here comes from a person aged 18-65 years who received the Ad26.COV2.S COVID-19 vaccine or a placebo. CDR3s include the opening cysteine and the closing phenylalanine or tryptophan. Each record gives: J gene, V gene, clone size, D gene, CDR3 protein, CDR3 DNA. A D gene is named only where the DNA matches it firmly. A clone size is listed for some rows: how often the clone was seen (once, few, many), or a class if it is expanded.

>TRBJ2-2|TRBV7-9|NA|TRBD1
CASSPTGFGELFF
TGTGCCAGCAGCCCGACAGGGTTCGGGGAGCTGTTTTTT
>TRBJ1-2|TRBV30|NA|TRBD1
CAWSGTGAGGYTF
TGTGCCTGGAGCGGGACAGGGGCGGGTGGCTACACCTTC
>TRBJ2-3|TRBV4-2|NA|NA
CASSQDRPGTDTQYF
TGTGCCAGCAGCCAAGATCGTCCAGGCACAGATACGCAGTATTTT
>TRBJ2-1|TRBV6-6|once|NA
CASSQSPGTVMSEQFF
TGTGCCAGCAGCCAATCACCCGGGACTGTAATGAGTGAGCAGTTCTTC
>TRBJ1-3|TRBV18|NA|NA
CASSPGTKTGNTIYF
TGTGCCAGCTCACCCGGGACAAAGACTGGAAACACCATATATTTT
>TRBJ2-7|TRBV7-6|NA|TRBD2
CASSLDSSGVASKEQYF
TGTGCCAGCAGCTTAGATAGTAGCGGGGTAGCTTCGAAGGAGCAGTACTTC
>TRBJ2-7|TRBV11-2|NA|TRBD2
CASSLVGGGRAGEQYF
TGTGCCAGCAGCTTAGTGGGCGGGGGTCGGGCCGGGGAGCAGTACTTC
>TRBJ2-1|TRBV12-3/TRBV12-4|NA|NA
CASTSWRNEQFF
TGTGCCAGCACCTCTTGGAGGAATGAGCAGTTCTTC
>TRBJ2-3|TRBV5-4|once|NA
CASSSKIPDTQYF
TGTGCCAGCAGCTCAAAAATCCCAGATACGCAGTATTTT
>TRBJ2-2|TRBV11-3|NA|NA
CASSLGHLDTGELFF
TGTGCCAGCAGCTTAGGACACCTAGACACCGGGGAGCTGTTTTTT
>TRBJ2-1|TRBV4-1|NA|NA
CASRPGQTSYNEQFF
TGCGCCAGCAGGCCCGGTCAGACCTCCTACAATGAGCAGTTCTTC
>TRBJ1-6|TRBV30|NA|TRBD1
CAWSVLSGTGFSPLHF
TGTGCCTGGAGTGTACTATCTGGGACAGGGTTCTCACCCCTCCACTTT
>TRBJ2-3|TRBV5-1|NA|NA
CASSFGQFGTDTQYF
TGCGCCAGCAGCTTCGGACAGTTCGGTACAGATACGCAGTATTTT
>TRBJ1-1|TRBV14|NA|NA
CASSPGRIMGNTEAFF
TGTGCCAGCAGCCCCGGCAGGATAATGGGTAACACTGAAGCTTTCTTT
>TRBJ2-1|TRBV29-1|NA|TRBD1
CSARPRGLYNEQFF
TGCAGCGCCCGACCCAGGGGGTTATACAATGAGCAGTTCTTC
>TRBJ1-2|TRBV10-3|few|TRBD1
CAISRDRENYGYTF
TGTGCCATCAGTCGAGACAGGGAGAACTATGGCTACACCTTC
>TRBJ2-5|TRBV5-6|NA|TRBD2
CASTWWLAGYQETQYF
TGTGCCAGCACCTGGTGGCTAGCGGGCTACCAAGAGACCCAGTACTTC
>TRBJ2-1|TRBV3-1/TRBV3-2|NA|NA
CASSQEGALPEQFF
TGTGCCAGCAGCCAAGAGGGAGCCCTTCCGGAGCAGTTCTTC
>TRBJ2-3|TRBV11-2|NA|TRBD2
CASSPLAGGIDTQYF
TGTGCCAGCAGCCCGTTAGCGGGGGGCATAGATACGCAGTATTTT
>TRBJ1-2|TRBV7-2|NA|NA
CASSPNAFTGIGGYTF
TGTGCCAGCAGCCCTAATGCCTTCACAGGGATCGGTGGCTACACCTTC
>TRBJ2-1|TRBV7-2|NA|NA
CASRPPGLYYNEQFF
TGTGCCAGCAGACCCCCGGGACTTTACTACAATGAGCAGTTCTTC
>TRBJ2-1|TRBV7-9|NA|NA
CASSLRESSSHNEQFF
TGTGCCAGCAGCCTTAGGGAGTCTAGCAGTCACAATGAGCAGTTCTTC
>TRBJ2-4|TRBV2|NA|NA
CASSDGGALKNIQYF
TGTGCCAGCAGTGATGGAGGAGCCCTCAAAAACATTCAGTACTTC
>TRBJ1-1|TRBV7-2|NA|NA
CASRQRTANTEAFF
TGTGCCAGCAGGCAGCGGACAGCCAACACTGAAGCTTTCTTT
>TRBJ1-2|TRBV27|once|TRBD1
CASSLQGAGYGYTF
TGTGCCAGCAGTTTACAGGGGGCGGGCTATGGCTACACCTTC
>TRBJ2-7|TRBV5-1|NA|NA
CASSGTGTQPVTSYEQYF
TGCGCCAGCAGCGGAACCGGGACGCAGCCCGTTACCTCCTACGAGCAGTACTTC
>TRBJ1-3|TRBV10-1|NA|TRBD1
CASRDRFMRHSGNTIYF
TGCGCCAGTCGGGACAGGTTTATGAGGCACTCTGGAAACACCATATATTTT
>TRBJ1-1|TRBV6-5|NA|NA
CASSYSSAGVPEAFF
TGTGCCAGCAGTTACTCGAGTGCAGGGGTACCTGAAGCTTTCTTT
>TRBJ2-3|TRBV7-2|NA|TRBD1
CASRRTGGAADTQYF
TGTGCCAGCAGACGGACAGGGGGCGCGGCAGATACGCAGTATTTT
>TRBJ1-3|TRBV7-6|NA|NA
CASSLVKAVQSNSGNTIYF
TGTGCCAGCAGCTTAGTTAAAGCAGTACAGTCAAACTCTGGAAACACCATATATTTT
>TRBJ2-1|TRBV27|NA|TRBD2
CASSFSGSKYYEQFF
TGTGCCAGCAGTTTCAGCGGGAGTAAGTACTATGAGCAGTTCTTC
>TRBJ2-5|TRBV11-2|NA|NA
CASSAQQGWQETQYF
TGTGCCAGCAGCGCCCAACAGGGATGGCAAGAGACCCAGTACTTC
>TRBJ1-1|TRBV5-1|NA|NA
CASSLDMNTEAFF
TGCGCCAGCAGCCTCGATATGAACACTGAAGCTTTCTTT
>TRBJ1-5|TRBV4-1|NA|NA
CASSPPGSYNQPQHF
TGCGCCAGCAGCCCCCCCGGGAGCTACAATCAGCCCCAGCATTTT
>TRBJ1-3|TRBV7-8|NA|TRBD1
CASSLEQGISGNTIYF
TGTGCCAGCAGCTTGGAACAGGGGATCTCTGGAAACACCATATATTTT
>TRBJ2-7|TRBV6-2/TRBV6-3|NA|NA
CASGLQKTATSSYEQYF
TGTGCCAGCGGCCTTCAAAAGACAGCGACGAGCTCCTACGAGCAGTACTTC
>TRBJ1-3|TRBV5-1|NA|NA
CASSWGTSDTIYF
TGCGCCAGCAGCTGGGGGACGTCAGACACCATATATTTT
>TRBJ2-7|TRBV4-2|NA|NA
CASSQVDGDSYEQYF
TGTGCCAGCAGCCAAGTTGATGGAGATTCCTACGAGCAGTACTTC
>TRBJ2-3|TRBV19|NA|TRBD2
CASTYGPGTRGDTQYF
TGTGCCAGTACCTACGGCCCCGGGACTAGGGGAGATACGCAGTATTTT
>TRBJ1-5|TRBV15|once|NA
CATSRDVEAGPYSNQPQHF
TGTGCCACCAGCAGAGATGTGGAGGCAGGCCCTTATAGCAATCAGCCCCAGCATTTT
>TRBJ1-4|TRBV7-2|NA|TRBD1
CASSPQGAANEKLFF
TGTGCCAGCAGCCCCCAGGGGGCAGCTAATGAAAAACTGTTTTTT
>TRBJ2-3|TRBV2|NA|TRBD2
CASSSLAGEGTQYF
TGTGCCAGCAGTTCGCTAGCGGGAGAAGGGACGCAGTATTTT